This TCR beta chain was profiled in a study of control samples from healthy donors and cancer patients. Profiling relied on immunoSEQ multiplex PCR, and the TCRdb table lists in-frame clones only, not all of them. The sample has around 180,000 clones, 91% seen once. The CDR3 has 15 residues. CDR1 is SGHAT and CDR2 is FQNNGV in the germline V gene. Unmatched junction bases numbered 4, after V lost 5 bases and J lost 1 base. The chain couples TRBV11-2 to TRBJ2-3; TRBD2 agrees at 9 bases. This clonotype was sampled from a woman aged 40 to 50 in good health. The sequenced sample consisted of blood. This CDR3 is CASSVAGAGTDTQYF. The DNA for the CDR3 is TGTGCCAGCAGCGTAGCGGGGGCGGGCACAGATACGCAGTATTTT.